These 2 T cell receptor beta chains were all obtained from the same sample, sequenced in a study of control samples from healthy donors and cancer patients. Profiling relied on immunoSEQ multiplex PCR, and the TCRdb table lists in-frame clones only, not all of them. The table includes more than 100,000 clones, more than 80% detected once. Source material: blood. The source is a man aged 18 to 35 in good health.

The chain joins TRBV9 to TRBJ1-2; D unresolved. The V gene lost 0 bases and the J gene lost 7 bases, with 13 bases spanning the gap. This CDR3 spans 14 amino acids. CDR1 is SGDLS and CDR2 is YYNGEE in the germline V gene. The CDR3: CASSVEREQTGYTF. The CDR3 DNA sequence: TGTGCCAGCAGCGTAGAGCGGGAACAGACTGGCTACACCTTC. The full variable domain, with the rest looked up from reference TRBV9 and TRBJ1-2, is DSGVTQTPKHLITATGQRVTLRCSPRSGDLSVYWYQQSLDQGLQFLIQYYNGEERAKGNILERFSAQQFPDLHSELNLSSLELGDSALYFCASSVEREQTGYTFGSGTRLTVV.

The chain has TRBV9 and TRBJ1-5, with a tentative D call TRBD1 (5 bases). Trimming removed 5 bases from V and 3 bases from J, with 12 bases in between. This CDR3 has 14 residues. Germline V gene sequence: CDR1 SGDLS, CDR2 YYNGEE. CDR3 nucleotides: TGTGCCAGCAGTTCGGGGCCCTCCAATCAGCCCCAGCATTTT. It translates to CASSSGPSNQPQHF.